This TCR beta chain was captured in a study of cytomegalovirus exposure and HLA in healthy donors. Study results and caveats: V segments that were indistinguishable, TRBV6-2 and TRBV6-3 among them, were omitted from analysis. Most CMV-associated TCR beta chains appeared HLA-restricted in a later analysis.

The PCR was carried out with 60 Vbeta primers and 13 Jbeta primers. Assay used: immunoSEQ multiplex PCR; TCRdb lists only in-frame clones, some missing. The sample lists roughly 230,000 clones; around 80% were seen once. Germline V gene lookup returns CDR1 SGHTA and CDR2 FQGTGA. The CDR3 has 12 residues. With V trimmed by 5 bases and J by 6 bases, 4 bases remained unmatched. Comments on this clone: Its antigen is undetermined.

The TCR comes from a boy aged 5-17 years in good health and CMV-seronegative. This chain joins TRBV7-3 and TRBJ2-7; 7 nucleotides agree with TRBD1. The sample was PBMCs. CDR3 DNA: TGTGCCAGCAGCAATCACAGGGGCGAGCAGTACTTC. Amino acids: CASSNHRGEQYF.